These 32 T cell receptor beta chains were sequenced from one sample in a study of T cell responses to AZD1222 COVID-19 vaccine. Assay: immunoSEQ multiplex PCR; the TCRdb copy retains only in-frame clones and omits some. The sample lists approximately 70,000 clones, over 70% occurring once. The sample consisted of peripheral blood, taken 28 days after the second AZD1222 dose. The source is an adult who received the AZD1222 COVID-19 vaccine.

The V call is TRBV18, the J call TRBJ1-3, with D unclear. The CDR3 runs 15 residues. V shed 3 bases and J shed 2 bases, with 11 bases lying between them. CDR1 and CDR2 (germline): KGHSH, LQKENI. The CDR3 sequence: CASSPATGPGNTIYF. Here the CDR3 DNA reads TGTGCCAGCTCACCCGCGACCGGGCCTGGAAACACCATATATTTT.

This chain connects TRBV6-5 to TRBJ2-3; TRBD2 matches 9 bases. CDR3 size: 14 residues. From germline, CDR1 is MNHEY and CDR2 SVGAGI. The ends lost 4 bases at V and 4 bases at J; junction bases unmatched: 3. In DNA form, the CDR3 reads TGTGCCAGCAGTTCTAGCGGGACTCCAGATACGCAGTATTTT. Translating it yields CASSSSGTPDTQYF.

CDR3 sequence (DNA): TGCAGCGCCAGACTAGACCGACCCGAGCAGTACTTC. This translates into CSARLDRPEQYF. This sequence joins TRBV29-1 and TRBJ2-7; D is possibly TRBD2 (6 bases). Germline CDR1 and CDR2: SQVTM and ANQGSEA. The germline V and J ends were trimmed by 7 bases and 6 bases, with 16 bases remaining between them. CDR3 length: 12 residues.

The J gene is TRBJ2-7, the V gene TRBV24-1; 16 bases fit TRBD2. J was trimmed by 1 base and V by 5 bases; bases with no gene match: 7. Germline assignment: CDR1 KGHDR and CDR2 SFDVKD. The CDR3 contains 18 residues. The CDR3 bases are TGTGCCACCAGTGCCGGGACTAGCGGGAGGGCGGGGTCCTACGAGCAGTACTTC. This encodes CATSAGTSGRAGSYEQYF.

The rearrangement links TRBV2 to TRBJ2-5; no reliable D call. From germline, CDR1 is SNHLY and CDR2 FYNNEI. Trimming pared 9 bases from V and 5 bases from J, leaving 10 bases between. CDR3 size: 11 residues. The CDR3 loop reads CASSYMETQYF. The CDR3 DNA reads TGTGCCAGTTCATATATGGAGACCCAGTACTTC. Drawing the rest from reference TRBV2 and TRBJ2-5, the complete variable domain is EPEVTQTPSHQVTQMGQEVILRCVPISNHLYFYWYRQILGQKVEFLVSFYNNEISEKSEIFDDQFSVERPDGSNFTLKIRSTKLEDSAMYFCASSYMETQYFGPGTRLLVL.

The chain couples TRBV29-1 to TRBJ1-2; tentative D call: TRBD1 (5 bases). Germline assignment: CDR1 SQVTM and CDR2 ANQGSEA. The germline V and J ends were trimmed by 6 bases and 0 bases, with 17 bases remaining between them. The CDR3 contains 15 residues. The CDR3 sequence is CSVPGDSGANYGYTF. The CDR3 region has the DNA TGCAGCGTCCCCGGGGACTCAGGAGCTAACTATGGCTACACCTTC.

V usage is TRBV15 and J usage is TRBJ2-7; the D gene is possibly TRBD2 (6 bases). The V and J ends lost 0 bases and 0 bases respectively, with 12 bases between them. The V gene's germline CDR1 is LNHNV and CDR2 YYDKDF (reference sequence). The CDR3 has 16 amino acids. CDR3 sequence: CATSRDPTRSSYEQYF. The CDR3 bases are TGTGCCACCAGCAGAGATCCGACTAGGAGCTCCTACGAGCAGTACTTC.

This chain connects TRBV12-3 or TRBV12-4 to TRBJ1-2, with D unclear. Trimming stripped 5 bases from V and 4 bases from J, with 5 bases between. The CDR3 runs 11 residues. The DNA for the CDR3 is TGTGCCAGCAGTGCCCGCTATGGCTACACCTTC. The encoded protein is CASSARYGYTF.

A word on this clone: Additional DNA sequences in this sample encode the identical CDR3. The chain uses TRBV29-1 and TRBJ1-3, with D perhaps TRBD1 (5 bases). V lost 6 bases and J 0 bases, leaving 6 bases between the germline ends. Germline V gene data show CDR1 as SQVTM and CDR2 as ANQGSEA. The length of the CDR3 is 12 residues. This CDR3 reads CSVGGSGNTIYF. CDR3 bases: TGCAGCGTCGGGGGCTCTGGAAACACCATATATTTT. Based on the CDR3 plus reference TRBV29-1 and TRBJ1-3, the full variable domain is SAVISQKPSRDICQRGTSLTIQCQVDSQVTMMFWYRQQPGQSLTLIATANQGSEATYESGFVIDKFPISRPNLTFSTLTVSNMSPEDSSIYLCSVGGSGNTIYFGEGSWLTVV.

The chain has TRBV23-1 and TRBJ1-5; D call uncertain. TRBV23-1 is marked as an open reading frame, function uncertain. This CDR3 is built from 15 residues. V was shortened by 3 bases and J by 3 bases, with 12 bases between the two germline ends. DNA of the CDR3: TGCGCCAGCAGTCACCGTGAGGGCCCCAATCAGCCCCAGCATTTT. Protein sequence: CASSHREGPNQPQHF.

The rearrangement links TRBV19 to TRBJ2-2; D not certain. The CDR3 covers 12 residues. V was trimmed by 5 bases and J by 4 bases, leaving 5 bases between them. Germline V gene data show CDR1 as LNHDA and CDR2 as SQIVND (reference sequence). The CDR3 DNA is TGTGCCAGTAGTCTAACCACCGGGGAGCTGTTTTTT. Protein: CASSLTTGELFF.

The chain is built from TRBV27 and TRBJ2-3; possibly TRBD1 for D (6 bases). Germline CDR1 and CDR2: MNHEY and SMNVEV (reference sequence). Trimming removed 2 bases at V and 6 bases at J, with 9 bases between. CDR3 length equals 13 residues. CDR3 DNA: TGTGCCAGCAGTTTACTGGGGGCGGATACGCAGTATTTT. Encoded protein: CASSLLGADTQYF.

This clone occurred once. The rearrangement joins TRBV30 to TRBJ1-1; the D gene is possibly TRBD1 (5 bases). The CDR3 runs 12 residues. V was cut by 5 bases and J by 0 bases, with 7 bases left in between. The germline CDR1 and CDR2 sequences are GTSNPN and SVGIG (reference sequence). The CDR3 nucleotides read TGTGCCTGGGGACATATGAACACTGAAGCTTTCTTT. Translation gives CAWGHMNTEAFF.

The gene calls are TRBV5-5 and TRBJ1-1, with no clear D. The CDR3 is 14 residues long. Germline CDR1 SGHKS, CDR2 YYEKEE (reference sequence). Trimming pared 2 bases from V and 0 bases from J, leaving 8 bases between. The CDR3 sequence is CASSLIELNTEAFF. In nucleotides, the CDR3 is TGTGCCAGCAGCTTAATAGAACTGAACACTGAAGCTTTCTTT.

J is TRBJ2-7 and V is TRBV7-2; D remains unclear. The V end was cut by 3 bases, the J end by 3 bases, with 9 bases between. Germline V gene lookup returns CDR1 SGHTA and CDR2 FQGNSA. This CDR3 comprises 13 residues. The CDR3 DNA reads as TGTGCCAGCAGCTTCGCCGGTAACTACGAGCAGTACTTC. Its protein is CASSFAGNYEQYF.

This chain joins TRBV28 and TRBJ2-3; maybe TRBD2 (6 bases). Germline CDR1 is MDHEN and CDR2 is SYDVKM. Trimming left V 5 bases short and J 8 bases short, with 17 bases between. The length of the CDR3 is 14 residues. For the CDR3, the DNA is TGTGCCAGCAGTAAAGCCGTAGCGCGGGGTACGCAGTATTTT. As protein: CASSKAVARGTQYF.

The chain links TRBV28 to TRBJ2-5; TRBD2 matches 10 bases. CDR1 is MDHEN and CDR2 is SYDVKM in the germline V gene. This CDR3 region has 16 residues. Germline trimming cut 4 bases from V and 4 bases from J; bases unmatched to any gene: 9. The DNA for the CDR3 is TGTGCCAGCAGTTCCTGGAGCGGGAGGGCCCCAGAGACCCAGTACTTC. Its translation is CASSSWSGRAPETQYF.

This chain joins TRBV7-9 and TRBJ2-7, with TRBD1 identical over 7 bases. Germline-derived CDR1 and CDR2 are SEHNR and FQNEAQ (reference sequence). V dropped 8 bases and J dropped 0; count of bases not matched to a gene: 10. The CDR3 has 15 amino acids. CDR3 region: CASAAPGQSSYEQYF. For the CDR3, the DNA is TGTGCCAGCGCCGCTCCGGGACAGAGCTCCTACGAGCAGTACTTC.

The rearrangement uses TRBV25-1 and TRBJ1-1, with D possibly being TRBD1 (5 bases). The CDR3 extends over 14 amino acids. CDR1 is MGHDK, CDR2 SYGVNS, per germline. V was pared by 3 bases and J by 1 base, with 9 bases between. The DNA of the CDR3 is TGTGCCAGCAGTGAGACAGCGGGGAACACTGAAGCTTTCTTT. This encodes CASSETAGNTEAFF.

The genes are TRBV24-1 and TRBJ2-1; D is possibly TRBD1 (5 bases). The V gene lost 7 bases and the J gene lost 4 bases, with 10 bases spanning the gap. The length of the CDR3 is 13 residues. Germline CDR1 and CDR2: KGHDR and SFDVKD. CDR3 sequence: CATRGSGYNEQFF. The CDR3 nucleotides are TGTGCCACCAGGGGATCAGGGTACAATGAGCAGTTCTTC.

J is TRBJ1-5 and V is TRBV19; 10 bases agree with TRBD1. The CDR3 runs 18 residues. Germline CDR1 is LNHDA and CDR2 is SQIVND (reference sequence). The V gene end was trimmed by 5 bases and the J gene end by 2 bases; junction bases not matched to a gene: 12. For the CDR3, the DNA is TGTGCCAGTAGTCCACGACAGGGGGCCTCTTCGGGCAATCAGCCCCAGCATTTT. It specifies CASSPRQGASSGNQPQHF.

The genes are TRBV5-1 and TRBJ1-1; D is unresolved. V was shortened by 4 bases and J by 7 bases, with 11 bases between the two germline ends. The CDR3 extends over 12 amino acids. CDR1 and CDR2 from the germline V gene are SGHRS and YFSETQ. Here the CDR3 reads CASSATDYEAFF. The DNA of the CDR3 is TGCGCCAGCAGCGCGACGGACTATGAAGCTTTCTTT.

The CDR3: CASSYISGTNNEQFF. The CDR3 DNA reads TGTGCCAGCAGTTACATTAGCGGGACGAACAATGAGCAGTTCTTC. The genes are TRBV6-2 or TRBV6-3 and TRBJ2-1; 8 bases line up with TRBD2. Trimming at V came to 2 bases and at J to 5 bases, leaving 5 bases not matched to a gene. Germline-derived CDR1 and CDR2 are MNHEY and SVGEGT. The CDR3 consists of 15 residues.

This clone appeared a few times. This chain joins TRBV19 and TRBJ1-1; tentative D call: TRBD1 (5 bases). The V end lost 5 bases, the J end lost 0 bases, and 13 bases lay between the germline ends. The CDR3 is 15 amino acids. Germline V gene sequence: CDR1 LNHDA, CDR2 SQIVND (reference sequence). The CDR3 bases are TGTGCCAGTAGTTTATCACAGGAACTGAACACTGAAGCTTTCTTT. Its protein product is CASSLSQELNTEAFF.

The CDR3 region is CASSKTSGGQETQYF. The CDR3 DNA is TGTGCCAGCAGCAAGACTAGCGGGGGACAAGAGACCCAGTACTTC. The rearrangement uses TRBV7-8 and TRBJ2-5, with 12 positions matching TRBD2. V lost 5 bases, J lost 2 bases, and 3 bases stayed unmatched. The CDR3 consists of 15 residues. Germline V gene data show CDR1 as SGHVS and CDR2 as FQNEAQ.

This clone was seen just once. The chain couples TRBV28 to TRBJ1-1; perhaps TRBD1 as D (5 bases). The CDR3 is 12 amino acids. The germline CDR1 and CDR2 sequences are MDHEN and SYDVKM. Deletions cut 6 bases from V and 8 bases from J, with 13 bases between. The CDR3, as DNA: TGTGCCAGCAGGAGGGCAGGGAGGGAAGCTTTCTTT. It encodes CASRRAGREAFF.

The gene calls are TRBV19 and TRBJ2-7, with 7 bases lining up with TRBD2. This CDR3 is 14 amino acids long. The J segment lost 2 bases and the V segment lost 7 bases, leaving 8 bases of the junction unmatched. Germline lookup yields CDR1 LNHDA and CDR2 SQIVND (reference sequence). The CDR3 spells CASKGSAGAYEQYF. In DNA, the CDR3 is TGTGCCAGTAAAGGGTCGGCGGGGGCCTACGAGCAGTACTTC. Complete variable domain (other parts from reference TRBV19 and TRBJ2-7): DGGITQSPKYLFRKEGQNVTLSCEQNLNHDAMYWYRQDPGQGLRLIYYSQIVNDFQKGDIAEGYSVSREKKESFPLTVTSAQKNPTAFYLCASKGSAGAYEQYFGPGTRLTVT.

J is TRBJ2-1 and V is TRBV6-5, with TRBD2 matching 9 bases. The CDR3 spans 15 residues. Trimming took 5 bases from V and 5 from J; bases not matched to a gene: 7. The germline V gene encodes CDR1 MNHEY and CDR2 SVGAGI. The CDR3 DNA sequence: TGTGCCAGCAGTCGCCTAGCGGGGCCTAACAATGAGCAGTTCTTC. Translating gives CASSRLAGPNNEQFF.

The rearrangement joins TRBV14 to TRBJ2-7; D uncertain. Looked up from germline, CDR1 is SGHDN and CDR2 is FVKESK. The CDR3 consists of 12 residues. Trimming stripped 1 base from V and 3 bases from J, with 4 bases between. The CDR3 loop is CASSQVLYEQYF. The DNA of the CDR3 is TGTGCCAGCAGCCAAGTCCTCTACGAGCAGTACTTC.

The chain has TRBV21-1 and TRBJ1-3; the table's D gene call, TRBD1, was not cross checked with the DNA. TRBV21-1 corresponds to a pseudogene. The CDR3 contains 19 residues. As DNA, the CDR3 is TGTGCCAGCAGCAAACTGGACAGGGATAAGGGAGGCTCTGGAAACACCATATATTTT. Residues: CASSKLDRDKGGSGNTIYF.

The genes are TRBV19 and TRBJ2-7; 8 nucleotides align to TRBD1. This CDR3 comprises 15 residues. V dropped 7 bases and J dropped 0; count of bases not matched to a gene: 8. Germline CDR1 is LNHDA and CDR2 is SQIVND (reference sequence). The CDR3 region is CASTLSGTGSYEQYF. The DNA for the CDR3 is TGTGCCAGTACTCTTTCCGGGACAGGCTCCTACGAGCAGTACTTC.

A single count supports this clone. In DNA, the CDR3 is TGTGCCAGCAGCTCCCCGGGACTGGGACGCACTGGCCAGTACTTC. Encoded protein: CASSSPGLGRTGQYF. The chain recombines TRBV7-9 with TRBJ2-5; a weak D match, TRBD2 (6 bases). CDR1 and CDR2 (germline): SEHNR, FQNEAQ (reference sequence). The CDR3 spans 15 residues. Trimming took off 4 bases at V and 10 bases at J, with 22 bases between the two ends.